The clone carrying this T cell receptor (beta chain) has more than one count but fewer than ten. The sampling schedule covered blood at baseline, cycle 4 day 1, and cycle 7 day 1. The data stem from a study of OX40 agonist ivuxolimab in advanced cancers. About the study: The patients received ivuxolimab by intravenous route every 2 weeks at 0.01 to 10 mg/kg. Earlier treatment with anti-PD-1, anti-PD-L1 or anti-CTLA-4 was permitted, and less than 50% had received some.

TCRdb keeps only in-frame clones here, not all; method: immunoSEQ multiplex PCR. This table holds about 36,000 clones, 74% found once. The CDR3 loop spans 14 amino acids. V lost 4 bases and J lost 10; bases outside the gene matches: 8. Germline V gene lookup returns CDR1 MNHEY and CDR2 SVGAGI. This sequence was found in an adult with an advanced solid tumor such as melanoma, head and neck, liver or kidney cancer. The V gene is TRBV6-5, the J gene TRBJ1-4, with TRBD1 matching over 8 bases. The source was CD4+ or CD8+ T cells sorted from blood, collected in a trial of the OX40 agonist ivuxolimab. This chain's CDR3 is CASSWRTGRRKLFF. For the CDR3, the DNA is TGTGCCAGCAGTTGGAGGACAGGGAGGAGAAAACTGTTTTTT.